A single sample gave rise to the 22 T cell receptor beta chains below, sequenced in a study of shared clonotypes between healthy human individuals (dated by TCRdb to the early 2020s). Libraries were constructed by the immunoSEQ multiplex PCR assay. In its TCRdb copy, this immuneACCESS table keeps in-frame sequences only and misses some clones. Where compared with another copy, unresolved V genes explain less than half of these, and the others have no known cause. This sample holds millions of clones; more than 85% were observed only once. 0.35% to 0.5% of the sample is taken by the ten largest. Specimen: naive CD4+ T cells from PBMCs. Sample cell subset or site, as interpreted from the label and publication: CD45RA+ positively selected. All receptors come from a man younger than 30 in good health. Some clones in this sample may be carry-over from other donors' samples.

This clone was seen just once. The chain links TRBV18 to TRBJ1-2; D uncertain. Per germline, CDR1 KGHSH and CDR2 LQKENI. Deletions cut 3 bases from V and 6 bases from J, with 11 bases between. The CDR3 has 13 amino acids. The CDR3, as DNA: TGTGCCAGCTCACCTAACCAGGACGATGGCTACACCTTC. Translated: CASSPNQDDGYTF.

The chain carries TRBV18 and TRBJ2-5; tentative D call: TRBD1 (7 bases). V lost 5 bases, J lost 5 bases, and 12 bases lay in between. CDR1 and CDR2 from the germline V gene are KGHSH and LQKENI. The CDR3 loop spans 13 amino acids. The CDR3 spells CASSSPGGETQYF. The DNA of the CDR3 is TGTGCCAGCTCATCTCCAGGGGGGGAGACCCAGTACTTC. The variable domain in full, completed from reference TRBV18 and TRBJ2-5, reads NAGVMQNPRHLVRRRGQEARLRCSPMKGHSHVYWYRQLPEEGLKFMVYLQKENIIDESGMPKERFSAEFPKEGPSILRIQQVVRGDSAAYFCASSSPGGETQYFGPGTRLLVL.

This chain uses TRBV20-1 with TRBJ2-7, with TRBD1 as a possible D gene (5 bases). Looked up from germline, CDR1 is DFQATT and CDR2 is SNEGSKA (reference sequence). The CDR3 consists of 11 residues. The germline V and J ends were trimmed by 3 bases and 4 bases, with 7 bases remaining between them. Written as DNA, the CDR3 is TGCAGTGCTAGCAGACAGTACGAGCAGTACTTC. Protein product: CSASRQYEQYF.

Only one count was recorded for this clone. The chain joins TRBV27 to TRBJ2-7; 8 bases fit TRBD2. Losses at the gene ends were 6 bases for V and 2 bases for J; bases not matched to a gene: 6. This CDR3 contains 14 residues. Germline V gene data show CDR1 as MNHEY and CDR2 as SMNVEV (reference sequence). The CDR3 protein is CASRIAGTPYEQYF. CDR3 DNA: TGTGCCAGCAGAATAGCGGGAACCCCCTACGAGCAGTACTTC.

The genes are TRBV19 and TRBJ2-1; no definite D call. V lost 10 bases and J 3 bases, leaving 13 bases between the germline ends. This CDR3 comprises 13 residues. Germline lookup yields CDR1 LNHDA and CDR2 SQIVND (reference sequence). The CDR3 sequence: CATTLPGYNEQFF. The CDR3 coding sequence is TGTGCCACCACCCTTCCGGGCTACAATGAGCAGTTCTTC.

The rearrangement links TRBV7-9 to TRBJ2-2, with 13 bases that match TRBD2. V lost 8 bases to trimming and J lost 0 bases; unmatched junction nucleotides: 9. CDR3 length: 18 amino acids. Germline V gene data show CDR1 as SEHNR and CDR2 as FQNEAQ (reference sequence). As DNA, the CDR3 is TGTGCCAGCCCCAGGCCGGGGACTAGCGGGACGAACACCGGGGAGCTGTTTTTT. It is translated as CASPRPGTSGTNTGELFF.

The chain uses TRBV28 and TRBJ2-7; D gene uncertain. In germline, CDR1 is MDHEN, CDR2 SYDVKM. CDR3 length equals 12 residues. V dropped 7 bases and J dropped 12 bases, with 19 bases sitting between them. CDR3 nucleotides: TGTGCCAGCACCCCGGACCGGTCCTCGGCGTACTTC. Translation gives CASTPDRSSAYF.

The rearrangement uses TRBV28 and TRBJ1-1; perhaps TRBD1 as D (6 bases). The germline CDR1 and CDR2 sequences are MDHEN and SYDVKM. This CDR3 has 16 residues. Trimming left V 1 base short and J 10 bases short, with 22 bases between. The CDR3 coding sequence is TGTGCCAGCAGTTTATTATCCTCGGTAGGGGGTTATGTAGCTTTCTTT. Translation gives CASSLLSSVGGYVAFF.

This chain links TRBV7-2 with TRBJ2-4, with D perhaps TRBD2 (7 bases). V gave up 5 bases and J gave up 6 bases, with 17 bases separating them. Germline assignment: CDR1 SGHTA and CDR2 FQGNSA. CDR3 length: 15 amino acids. CDR3: CASSRIGGASNIQYF. In DNA form, the CDR3 reads TGTGCCAGCAGCCGCATTGGGGGGGCATCAAACATTCAGTACTTC.

This chain links TRBV19 with TRBJ2-1, with 9 bases matching TRBD1. The V and J ends lost 7 bases and 7 bases, in that order; junction bases with no gene match: 11. CDR3 length equals 15 residues. CDR1 and CDR2 from the germline V gene are LNHDA and SQIVND (reference sequence). In DNA form, the CDR3 reads TGTGCCAGTACCCCGACCGGGACAGGGAGGAATGAGCAGTTCTTC. This encodes CASTPTGTGRNEQFF.

The chain is built from TRBV6-1 and TRBJ2-7, with D possibly matching TRBD2 (6 bases). CDR1 MNHNS and CDR2 SASEGT come from the germline V gene. Trimming left V 5 bases short and J 4 bases short, with 9 bases between. The CDR3 covers 12 residues. The CDR3 loop is CASSTSWYEQYF. CDR3 DNA: TGTGCCAGCAGTACTAGCTGGTACGAGCAGTACTTC.

The chain is built from TRBV10-1 and TRBJ1-3, with D uncertain. Deletions cut 3 bases from V and 2 bases from J, with 14 bases between. Germline V gene lookup returns CDR1 WNHNN and CDR2 SYGVQD (reference sequence). The CDR3 is 16 amino acids. For the CDR3, the DNA is TGCGCCAGCAGTGATGGGCGACACCTTACTGGAAACACCATATATTTT. Amino acids: CASSDGRHLTGNTIYF.

The count of this clone is one. The V and J genes are TRBV5-4 and TRBJ2-7; 7 bases line up with TRBD1. Germline CDR1 is SGHNT and CDR2 is YYREEE (reference sequence). CDR3 length equals 14 residues. V lost 5 bases and J lost 5; bases outside the gene matches: 10. CDR3 loop: CASSIRAGGDEQYF. In nucleotides, the CDR3 is TGTGCCAGCAGTATTCGGGCAGGGGGAGACGAGCAGTACTTC.

The rearrangement uses TRBV7-3 and TRBJ2-3, with unresolved D. V lost 5 bases to trimming and J lost 1 base, with 13 bases between them. CDR3 size: 15 residues. Germline V gene sequence: CDR1 SGHTA, CDR2 FQGTGA. The CDR3 region has the DNA TGTGCCAGCAGCCTCCCCAGCCGCGGCACAGATACGCAGTATTTT. Its translation: CASSLPSRGTDTQYF. Looking up the rest from reference TRBV7-3 and TRBJ2-3 gives the full variable domain: GAGVSQTPSNKVTEKGKYVELRCDPISGHTALYWYRQSLGQGPEFLIYFQGTGAADDSGLPNDRFFAVRPEGSVSTLKIQRTERGDSAVYLCASSLPSRGTDTQYFGPGTRLTVL.

This clone showed up just a few times. The sample holds other DNA sequences that translate to the same CDR3. This chain uses TRBV5-4 with TRBJ1-2; 7 bases agree with TRBD1. CDR3 length: 12 amino acids. V shed 4 bases and J 4 bases; nucleotides not matched to a gene: 1. Per germline, CDR1 SGHNT and CDR2 YYREEE (reference sequence). CDR3 loop: CASSRDSYGYTF. The CDR3, as DNA: TGTGCCAGCAGCAGGGACAGCTATGGCTACACCTTC.

About this clone: Its ends do not fully match the called genes, so a read error is possible. This chain links TRBV5-1 with TRBJ2-7; D remains unclear. Germline V gives CDR1 SGHRS, CDR2 YFSETQ. The CDR3 is 13 residues long. The CDR3 coding sequence is TGCGCCAGCAGCTTGGTAGTCCCCTACGGGCAGTACTTC. It yields the protein CASSLVVPYGQYF.

The chain links TRBV10-3 to TRBJ2-1; TRBD2 is a possible D gene (6 bases). V lost 4 bases to trimming and J lost 6 bases, with 16 bases between them. The CDR3 spans 15 residues. The V gene's germline CDR1 is ENHRY and CDR2 SYGVKD. Here the CDR3 reads CAISGVAESVNEQFF. The CDR3, as DNA: TGTGCCATCAGTGGGGTAGCGGAGTCCGTCAATGAGCAGTTCTTC.

As to this clone: The sample contains more than one DNA sequence encoding this CDR3. V usage is TRBV10-1 and J usage is TRBJ1-1; D is perhaps TRBD1 (5 bases). This CDR3 comprises 13 residues. CDR1 and CDR2 (germline): WNHNN, SYGVQD (reference sequence). Trimming cost V 3 bases and J 4 bases, with 9 bases left between them. CDR3 loop: CASSDRGVTEAFF. Written as DNA, the CDR3 is TGCGCCAGCAGTGACCGGGGGGTCACTGAAGCTTTCTTT.

The chain carries TRBV28 and TRBJ1-2; no reliable D call. From germline, CDR1 is MDHEN and CDR2 SYDVKM. The V end was cut by 11 bases, the J end by 4 bases, with 8 bases between. This CDR3 is built from 10 residues. The chain's CDR3 is CAAGRYGYTF. The CDR3 bases are TGTGCCGCAGGCCGCTATGGCTACACCTTC.

This clone was seen a single time. The rearrangement uses TRBV7-2 and TRBJ2-6; possible D gene TRBD2, 5 bases. CDR1 and CDR2 (germline): SGHTA, FQGNSA. Deletions cut 7 bases from V and 1 base from J, with 14 bases between. The CDR3 spans 16 residues. CDR3 in amino acids: CASTPRGASGANVLTF. CDR3 nucleotides: TGTGCCAGCACCCCCCGGGGTGCTTCTGGGGCCAACGTCCTGACTTTC.

The chain uses TRBV6-1 and TRBJ1-2; 9 bases agree with TRBD1. With 7 bases clipped from V and 6 bases from J, the junction kept 6 bases outside the gene matches. The CDR3 totals 13 residues. Germline assignment: CDR1 MNHNS and CDR2 SASEGT. Here the CDR3 reads CASTGQGWHGYTF. CDR3 sequence (DNA): TGTGCCAGCACCGGACAGGGGTGGCATGGCTACACCTTC.

DNA for the CDR3: TGTGCCAGCAGCTCCTCAGTGGGGGCTTCCCACGAGCAGTACTTC. Protein sequence: CASSSSVGASHEQYF. This chain links TRBV7-3 with TRBJ2-7; a weak D match, TRBD1 (6 bases). Germline V gene lookup returns CDR1 SGHTA and CDR2 FQGTGA. The germline V and J ends were trimmed by 4 bases and 5 bases, with 18 bases remaining between them. The CDR3 extends over 15 amino acids.